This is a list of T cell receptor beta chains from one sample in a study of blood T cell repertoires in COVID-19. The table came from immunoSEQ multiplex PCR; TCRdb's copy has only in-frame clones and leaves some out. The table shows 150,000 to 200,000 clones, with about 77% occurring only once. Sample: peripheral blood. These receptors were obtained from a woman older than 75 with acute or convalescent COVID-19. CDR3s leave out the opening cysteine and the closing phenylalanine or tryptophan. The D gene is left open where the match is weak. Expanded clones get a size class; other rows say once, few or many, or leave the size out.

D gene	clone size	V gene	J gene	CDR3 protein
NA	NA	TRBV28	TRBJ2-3	ASSSPSDLADTQY
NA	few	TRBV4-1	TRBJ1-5	ASSPGGRGNSNQPQH
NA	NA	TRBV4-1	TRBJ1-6	ASSTPARSRSPLH
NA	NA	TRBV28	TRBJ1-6	ASSLGRRGSYNSPLH
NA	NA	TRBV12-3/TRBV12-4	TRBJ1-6	ASSGQGNSPLH
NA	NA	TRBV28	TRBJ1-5	ASSRLRGQPQH
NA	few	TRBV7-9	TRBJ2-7	ASSLARTALDEQY
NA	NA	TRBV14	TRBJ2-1	ASSQVGGLAVPSYNEQF
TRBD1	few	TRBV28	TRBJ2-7	ASSYKDRGYEQY
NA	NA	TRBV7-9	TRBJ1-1	ASSDLGLGTEAF